The entry that follows covers one T cell receptor beta chain sequence. This entry belongs to a study of blood T cell repertoires in COVID-19. The CDR3 has 12 amino acids. V lost 6 bases and J lost 6, with 8 bases in between. Germline CDR1 SNHLY, CDR2 FYNNEI. The data were produced by immunoSEQ multiplex PCR, yet TCRdb's version contains in-frame clones alone and is incomplete. This repertoire shows fewer than 300,000 clones, 85% to 90% found once; its top ten account for 11%. This clonotype was obtained from a man aged 50 or older with COVID-19, enrolled during active disease. The genes are TRBV2 and TRBJ1-4, with D possibly being TRBD1 (5 bases). Specimen: peripheral blood. The CDR3 reads CASSLQDEKLFF. Written as DNA, the CDR3 is TGTGCCAGCAGCTTACAGGATGAAAAACTGTTTTTT.